This T cell receptor beta chain derives from a study of blood T cells in healthy people across ages (dated by TCRdb to the mid-2010s). Looking at the study overall: Template switching captured roughly one uniquely barcoded TCR beta cDNA molecule per two T cells in model experiments. The donors were split into four age groups: young (average around 15 years), middle-aged (roughly 40), aged (more than 55) and long-lived (roughly 77). Using deep sequencing normalized with unique cDNA molecular identifiers, the study measured how TCR beta repertoire diversity changes with age. To avoid experimental bias, donors of different ages were spread randomly across the sequencing lanes. Using the same blood draw, the study looked at two additional independent replicas of 1 million unique cDNA reads for two donors, one aged 18 to 29 and the other aged 80 or older.

Systemically healthy Caucasian individuals from Russia, around 38 in total and aged about 6 to 95 years, were included as donors. Each donor gave approximately 10 milliliters of peripheral blood, collected into EDTA-treated Vacutainer tubes. Ficoll-Paque density-gradient centrifugation was used to isolate PBMCs, with at least 6.5 million obtained per sample. Trizol reagent was used to extract total RNA from PBMCs, with at least 5 micrograms per sample. For every donor, flow cytometry on a PBMC aliquot measured the percentage of naive CD45RAhigh/CD27high T cells. From its cysteine to its phenylalanine, the CDR3 spans 20 amino acids. The retained sequence is limited to the CDR3, 60 bases, with the frame set at the first base. V is reduced by 0 bases and J by 2 bases, leaving a spacing of 21 bases between them. CDR1 is given as SGHRS and CDR2 as YFSETQ, both from the germline V gene. What the research found in general, with its limitations: There was a strong correlation between observed TCR beta diversity and the percentage of naive T cells measured by flow cytometry. The long-lived group showed more naive CD4+ T cells, fewer expanded clones and increased TCR diversity than the aged group, suggesting age selection. Estimates of total diversity based on one million sequenced T cells were considered lower bounds and underestimates. Bulk unsorted PBMC profiling prevented conclusive comparison of naive and antigen-experienced compartments. Because the CMV infection status of the donors was unknown, age-related changes in expanded clonotypes may potentially have been confounded. As age increased, observed TCR beta diversity per million T cells dropped in a roughly linear way, and a significant reduction was already evident by age approximately 40.

Comment on this clonotype: Its binding antigen is unknown. The sample holds no much larger clone one base away, and base qualities are not on file.

The library was built by means of 5' RACE. Sequencing was performed on an Illumina HiSeq 2500. A second PCR of roughly 7 to 11 cycles was performed with a sample-barcoded 5' primer and a J-beta primer mix. Each TCR beta cDNA molecule received a unique molecular identifier from a template-switch 5' adaptor carrying 12 random nucleotides. At least 3 million CDR3-containing paired-end reads were obtained from each sample. First-strand cDNA synthesis was performed from all RNA using the Mint cDNA synthesis kit, with priming by a TRBC-specific oligonucleotide. Following uracil-DNA glycosylase treatment, a first 18-cycle PCR with universal primers M1SS and BC2_uni_R was performed on all cDNA. As for the authors' bioinformatics: For normalization, 1 million high-quality reads were randomly selected from each sample, with every read carrying a distinct molecular identifier. Reads sharing molecular identifiers were discarded rather than binned into consensus sequences. MiTCR, with a Q25 quality threshold and the strictest error-elimination algorithm, was used for CDR3 identification, clonotype clustering and error correction. A nonparametric unseen species model using Euler transformation provided a lower-bound estimate of total TCR beta diversity. TCRdb itself trimmed the public reads at Q25 with fastp, ran MiXCR and retained productive beta chains. Entries are consolidated by CDR3 protein sequence, retaining the most common genes and DNA. TCRdb's processing, not the authors' own work, is the source of the V and J calls. The sample table records about 1.8 million distinct CDR3 sequences; around 48% of these occur just once. In total, the top ten clones hold around 2.1% of the sample.

This receptor was identified in a woman aged 40 to 50 in good health. The sample consisted of blood. The rearrangement combines TRBV5-1 with TRBJ2-6, with no confident D gene call. The DNA sequence is as follows: TGCGCCAGCAGCTTGGGGCCACAAGGGAACTCAGTTCCTGGGGCCAACGTCCTGACTTTC. It translates to CASSLGPQGNSVPGANVLTF.